The rows below give T cell receptor beta chains drawn from one sample of a study of cytomegalovirus exposure and HLA in healthy donors. Libraries were prepared by immunoSEQ multiplex PCR; TCRdb keeps only in-frame clonotypes and omits some of them. The profile shows about 86,000 clones, roughly three quarters of them singletons. Source material: PBMCs. Every receptor here comes from a woman aged 40 to 50 in good health and CMV-seropositive. Both conserved end residues are part of each CDR3. A D gene is named only where the DNA matches it firmly. A clone size is listed for some rows: how often the clone was seen (once, few, many), or a class if it is expanded.

J gene,clone size,V gene,D gene,CDR3 DNA,CDR3 protein
TRBJ1-5,-,TRBV28,-,TGTGCCAGCAGTTTATCCCAATTCTCTAGTAGCAATCAGCCCCAGCATTTT,CASSLSQFSSSNQPQHF
TRBJ1-1,-,TRBV7-9,TRBD1,TGTGCCAGCAGCTCCCGATATGTCAGGGGGACTGAAGCTTTCTTT,CASSSRYVRGTEAFF
TRBJ1-1,-,TRBV19,-,TGTGCCAGTAGTAGGGAGGGTTACACTGAAGCTTTCTTT,CASSREGYTEAFF
TRBJ2-7,-,TRBV5-6,TRBD2,TGTGCCAGCAGCTTGTTTGGGGGGGGAGGTGAGCAGTACTTC,CASSLFGGGGEQYF
TRBJ1-5,-,TRBV5-1,-,TGCGCCAGCAGCTTGAATGGAGATGGCAATCAGCCCCAGCATTTT,CASSLNGDGNQPQHF
TRBJ1-2,-,TRBV4-3,-,TGCGCCAGCAGCCAAGAATTTAGACAAGTCCCACGGAACTATGGCTACACCTTC,CASSQEFRQVPRNYGYTF
TRBJ2-7,-,TRBV7-6,TRBD2,TGTGCCAGCAGCTTAGAGGGGACTAGCGCCTACGAGCAGTACTTC,CASSLEGTSAYEQYF
TRBJ2-1,-,TRBV11-2,TRBD2,TGTGCCAGCAGCTCCCAAGCGGGAGAGCAGTTCTTC,CASSSQAGEQFF
TRBJ1-4,few,TRBV4-1,-,TGCGCCAGCAGCCAAGATCTTCGTCCCGGGAATGAAAAACTGTTTTTT,CASSQDLRPGNEKLFF
TRBJ2-2,-,TRBV7-9,-,TGTGCCAGCAGCTTAGCAGACTCCCTCCAGCTGTTTTTT,CASSLADSLQLFF
TRBJ2-3,-,TRBV30,-,TGTGCCTGGAGTGTATGGGCGGGCCCCACAGATACGCAGTATTTT,CAWSVWAGPTDTQYF
TRBJ1-4,few,TRBV5-6,-,TGTGCCAGCAGCCGCGGGTTTGCAACTAATGAAAAACTGTTTTTT,CASSRGFATNEKLFF
TRBJ1-5,-,TRBV30,-,TGTGCCTGGAGTAGGGACAATAATCAGCCCCAGCATTTT,CAWSRDNNQPQHF
TRBJ1-5,-,TRBV6-5,-,TGTGCCAGCAGACCGACAGTGGGCAATCAGCCCCAGCATTTT,CASRPTVGNQPQHF
TRBJ2-7,once,TRBV29-1,-,TGCAGCGTCGCCCACGACAGGCCCTACGAGCAGTACTTC,CSVAHDRPYEQYF
TRBJ1-1,-,TRBV21-1,-,TGTGCCAGCACCAAACACCGGGACATCCTGAACACTGAAGCTTTCTTT,CASTKHRDILNTEAFF
TRBJ1-4,-,TRBV18,TRBD1,TGTGCCAGCTCCCGAGGACAGGAGGAAAAACTGTTTTTT,CASSRGQEEKLFF
TRBJ2-5,-,TRBV19,TRBD2,TGTGCCAGTAGTATGTGGTCTAGCGGGTTAGGGGAGACCCAGTACTTC,CASSMWSSGLGETQYF
TRBJ2-5,-,TRBV6-1,-,TGTGCCAGCAGTGAACTGTACCAAGAGACCCAGTACTTC,CASSELYQETQYF
TRBJ2-3,-,TRBV30,TRBD2,TGTGCCTGGAGTCTCGGGAGGGTGGATACGCAGTATTTT,CAWSLGRVDTQYF
TRBJ2-5,-,TRBV10-1,-,TGCGCCAGCAGTGACCGACAGCGAGAGACCCAGTACTTC,CASSDRQRETQYF
TRBJ2-5,-,TRBV7-2,-,TGTGCCAGCAGCTTAGGGAGAGAGACCCAGTACTTC,CASSLGRETQYF
TRBJ2-2,-,TRBV18,-,TGTGCCAGCTCACATAACAGGGAAGAGGCCACCGGGGAGCTGTTTTTT,CASSHNREEATGELFF
TRBJ1-4,few,TRBV7-2,TRBD1,TGTGCCAGCAGCTTTACCCAGGACAGGAATGAAAAACTGTTTTTT,CASSFTQDRNEKLFF
TRBJ2-7,-,TRBV2,-,TGTGCCAGCAGTGAAATGGTAGCATCCTACGAGCAGTACTTC,CASSEMVASYEQYF
TRBJ1-2,-,TRBV20-1,-,TGCAGTGCTAGACAGGGATATGGCTACACCTTC,CSARQGYGYTF